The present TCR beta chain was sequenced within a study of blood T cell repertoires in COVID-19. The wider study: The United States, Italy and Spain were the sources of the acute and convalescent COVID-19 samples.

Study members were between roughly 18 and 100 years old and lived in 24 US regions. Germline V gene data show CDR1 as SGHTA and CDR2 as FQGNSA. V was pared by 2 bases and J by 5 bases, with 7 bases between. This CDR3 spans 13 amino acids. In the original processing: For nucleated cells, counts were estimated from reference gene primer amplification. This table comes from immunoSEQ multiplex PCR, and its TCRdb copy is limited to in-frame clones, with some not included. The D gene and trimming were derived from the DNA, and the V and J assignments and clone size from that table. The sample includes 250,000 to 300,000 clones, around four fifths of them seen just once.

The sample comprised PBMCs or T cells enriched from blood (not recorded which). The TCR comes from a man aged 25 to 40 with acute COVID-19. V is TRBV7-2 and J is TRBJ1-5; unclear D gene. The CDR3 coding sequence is TGTGCCAGCAGCTTAACTGTGGATCAGCCCCAGCATTTT. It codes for CASSLTVDQPQHF.